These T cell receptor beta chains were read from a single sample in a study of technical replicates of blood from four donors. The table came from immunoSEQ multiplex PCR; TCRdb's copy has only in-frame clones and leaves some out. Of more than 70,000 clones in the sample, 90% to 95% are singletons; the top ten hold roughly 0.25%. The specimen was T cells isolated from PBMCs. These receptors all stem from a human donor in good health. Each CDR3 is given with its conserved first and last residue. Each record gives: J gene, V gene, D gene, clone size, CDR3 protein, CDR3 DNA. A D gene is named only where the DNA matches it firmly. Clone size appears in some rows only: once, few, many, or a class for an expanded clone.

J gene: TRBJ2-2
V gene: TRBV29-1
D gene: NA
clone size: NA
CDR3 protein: CSVEDQIGELFF
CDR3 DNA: TGCAGCGTTGAAGATCAGATCGGGGAGCTGTTTTTT

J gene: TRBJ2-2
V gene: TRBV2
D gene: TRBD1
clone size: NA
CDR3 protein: CASRGDRGTGELFF
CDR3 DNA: TGTGCCAGCAGGGGGGACAGGGGGACCGGGGAGCTGTTTTTT

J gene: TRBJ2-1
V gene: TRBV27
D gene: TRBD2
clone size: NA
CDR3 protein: CASCPVVAGGGNEQFF
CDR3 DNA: TGTGCCAGCTGCCCAGTTGTAGCGGGAGGGGGTAATGAGCAGTTCTTC

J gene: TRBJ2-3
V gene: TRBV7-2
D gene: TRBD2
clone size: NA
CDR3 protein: CASSSTSVGTDTQYF
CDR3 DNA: TGTGCCAGCAGCTCGACTAGCGTGGGCACAGATACGCAGTATTTT

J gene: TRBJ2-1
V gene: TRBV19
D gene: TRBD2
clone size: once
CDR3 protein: CASSFRTSGAYNEQFF
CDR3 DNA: TGTGCCAGTAGTTTCAGGACTAGCGGGGCCTACAATGAGCAGTTCTTC

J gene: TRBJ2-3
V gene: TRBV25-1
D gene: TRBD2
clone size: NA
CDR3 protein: CASKLAGGQDTQYF
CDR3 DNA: TGTGCCAGCAAACTAGCGGGAGGCCAAGATACGCAGTATTTT

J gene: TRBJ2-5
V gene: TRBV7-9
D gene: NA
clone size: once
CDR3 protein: CASSLRAGETQYF
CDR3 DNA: TGTGCCAGCAGCTTAAGGGCAGGGGAGACCCAGTACTTC

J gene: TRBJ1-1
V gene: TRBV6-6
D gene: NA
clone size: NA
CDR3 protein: CASSYAGGHAGAEAFF
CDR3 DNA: TGTGCCAGCAGTTACGCGGGGGGCCACGCGGGCGCTGAAGCTTTCTTT

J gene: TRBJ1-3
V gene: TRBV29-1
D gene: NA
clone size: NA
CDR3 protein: CSVTVSSGNTIYF
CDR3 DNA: TGCAGCGTGACAGTGAGCTCTGGAAACACCATATATTTT

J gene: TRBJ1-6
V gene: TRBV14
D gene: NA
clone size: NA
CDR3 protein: CASSPLGTFLSGRNSPLHF
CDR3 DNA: TGTGCCAGCAGCCCTCTTGGGACATTTCTGAGTGGTAGGAATTCACCCCTCCACTTT

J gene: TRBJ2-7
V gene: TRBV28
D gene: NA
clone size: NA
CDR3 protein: CASSAPVTYEQYF
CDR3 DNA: TGTGCCAGCTCCGCTCCGGTGACCTACGAGCAGTACTTC

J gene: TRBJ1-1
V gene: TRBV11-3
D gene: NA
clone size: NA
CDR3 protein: CASSFGNTEAFF
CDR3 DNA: TGTGCCAGCAGCTTCGGGAACACTGAAGCTTTCTTT

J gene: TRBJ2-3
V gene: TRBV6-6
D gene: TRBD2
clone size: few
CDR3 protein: CASSLTQRGGPDTQYF
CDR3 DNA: TGTGCCAGCAGTTTGACCCAGCGGGGGGGCCCAGATACGCAGTATTTT

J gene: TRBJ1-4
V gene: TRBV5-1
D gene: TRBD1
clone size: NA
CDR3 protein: CASSLRAGGSIYEKLFF
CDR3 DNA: TGCGCCAGCAGCTTGAGGGCAGGGGGCTCGATTTATGAAAAACTGTTTTTT

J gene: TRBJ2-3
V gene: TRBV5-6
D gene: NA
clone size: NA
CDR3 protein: CASSWRGQKRTDTQYF
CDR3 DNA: TGTGCCAGCAGCTGGAGGGGCCAAAAGCGCACAGATACGCAGTATTTT

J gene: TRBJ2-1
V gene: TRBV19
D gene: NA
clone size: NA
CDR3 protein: CASSTVPRGPEQFF
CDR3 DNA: TGTGCCAGTAGTACCGTTCCTAGGGGCCCTGAGCAGTTCTTC

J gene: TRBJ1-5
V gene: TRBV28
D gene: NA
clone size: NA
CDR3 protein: CASSFLRPNQHF
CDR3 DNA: TGTGCCAGCAGTTTCCTACGTCCCAACCAGCATTTT

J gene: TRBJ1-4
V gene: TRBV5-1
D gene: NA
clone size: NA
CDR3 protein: CASSWGGDEKLFF
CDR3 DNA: TGCGCCAGCAGCTGGGGGGGTGATGAAAAACTGTTTTTT

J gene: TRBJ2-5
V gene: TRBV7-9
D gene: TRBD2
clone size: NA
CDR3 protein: CASSPGLAVETQYF
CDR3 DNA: TGTGCCAGCAGCCCGGGACTAGCGGTCGAGACCCAGTACTTC

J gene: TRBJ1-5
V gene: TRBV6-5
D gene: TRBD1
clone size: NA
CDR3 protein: CASRRTGGNQPQHF
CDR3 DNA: TGTGCCAGCAGGCGCACAGGGGGCAATCAGCCCCAGCATTTT

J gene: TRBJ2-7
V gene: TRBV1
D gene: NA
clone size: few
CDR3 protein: CTSSQGGSPGLAGGPSYEQYF
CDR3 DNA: TGCACCAGCAGCCAAGGGGGTTCCCCGGGACTAGCGGGGGGGCCCTCCTACGAGCAGTACTTC

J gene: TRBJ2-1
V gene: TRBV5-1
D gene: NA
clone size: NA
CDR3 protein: CASSFIADNEQFF
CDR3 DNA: TGCGCCAGCAGCTTCATAGCGGACAATGAGCAGTTCTTC

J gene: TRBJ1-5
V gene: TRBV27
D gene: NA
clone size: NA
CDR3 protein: CASKTTGTSNQPQHF
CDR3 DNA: TGTGCCAGCAAAACTACAGGAACGAGCAATCAGCCCCAGCATTTT

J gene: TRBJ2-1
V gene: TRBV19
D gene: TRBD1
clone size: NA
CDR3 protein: CASSGQGYNNEQFF
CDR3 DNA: TGTGCCAGTAGCGGACAGGGTTATAACAATGAGCAGTTCTTC

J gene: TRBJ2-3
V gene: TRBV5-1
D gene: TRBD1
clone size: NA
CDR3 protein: CASRLGDRYLPDTQYF
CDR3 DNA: TGCGCCAGCAGACTGGGGGACAGGTACCTGCCAGATACGCAGTATTTT

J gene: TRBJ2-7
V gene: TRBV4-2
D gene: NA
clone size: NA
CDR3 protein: CASSQFKTTQYF
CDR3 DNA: TGTGCCAGCAGCCAATTTAAGACAACACAGTACTTC

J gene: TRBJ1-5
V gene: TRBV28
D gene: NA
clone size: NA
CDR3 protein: CASTFSGLYQPQHF
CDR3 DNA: TGTGCCAGCACTTTTTCAGGGTTGTATCAGCCCCAGCATTTT

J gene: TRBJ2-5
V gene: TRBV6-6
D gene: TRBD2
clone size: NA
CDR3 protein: CASSSEQLLAEETQYF
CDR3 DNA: TGTGCCAGCAGTTCAGAGCAGCTACTAGCGGAAGAGACCCAGTACTTC

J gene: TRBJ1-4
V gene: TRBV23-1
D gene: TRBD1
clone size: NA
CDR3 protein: CASSATGKAEKLFF
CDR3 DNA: TGCGCCAGCAGTGCGACAGGGAAGGCTGAAAAACTGTTTTTT

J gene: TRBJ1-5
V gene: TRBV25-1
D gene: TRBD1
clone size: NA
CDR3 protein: CATSTGVGNQPQHF
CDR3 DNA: TGTGCCACCTCGACAGGGGTAGGAAATCAGCCCCAGCATTTT

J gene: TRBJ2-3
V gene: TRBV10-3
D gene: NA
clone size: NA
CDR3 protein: CAVKGGRTPSTDTQYF
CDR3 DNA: TGTGCCGTCAAAGGAGGGAGGACCCCAAGCACAGATACGCAGTATTTT

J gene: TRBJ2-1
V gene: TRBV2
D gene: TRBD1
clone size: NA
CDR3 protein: CASSEAGDSSYNEQFF
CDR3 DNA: TGTGCCAGCAGTGAAGCAGGGGACAGCTCCTACAATGAGCAGTTCTTC

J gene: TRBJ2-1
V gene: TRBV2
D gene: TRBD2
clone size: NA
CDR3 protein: CASRPGVSGGNEQFF
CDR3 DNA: TGTGCCAGCAGACCCGGGGTTAGCGGGGGGAATGAGCAGTTCTTC

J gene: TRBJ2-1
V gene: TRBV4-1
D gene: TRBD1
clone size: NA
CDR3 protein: CASSPYGQDRASYNEQFF
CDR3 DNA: TGCGCCAGCAGCCCCTACGGCCAGGACAGGGCCTCCTACAATGAGCAGTTCTTC

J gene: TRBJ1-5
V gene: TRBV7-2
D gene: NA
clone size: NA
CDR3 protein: CASSPINQPQHF
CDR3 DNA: TGTGCCAGCAGCCCTATAAATCAGCCCCAGCATTTT

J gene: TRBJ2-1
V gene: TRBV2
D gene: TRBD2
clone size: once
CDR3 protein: CASSEVTSGDNEQFF
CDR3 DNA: TGTGCCAGCAGTGAAGTTACTAGCGGAGACAATGAGCAGTTCTTC

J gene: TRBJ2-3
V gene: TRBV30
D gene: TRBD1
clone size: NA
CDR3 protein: CAWADRAADTQYF
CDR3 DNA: TGTGCCTGGGCCGACAGGGCGGCAGATACGCAGTATTTT

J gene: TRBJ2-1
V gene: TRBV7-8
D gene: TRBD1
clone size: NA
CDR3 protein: CASQHRTGGMRNEQFF
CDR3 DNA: TGTGCCAGTCAACACCGGACAGGGGGGATGAGGAATGAGCAGTTCTTC

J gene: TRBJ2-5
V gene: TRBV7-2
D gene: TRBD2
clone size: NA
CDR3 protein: CASTGTSGSQETQYF
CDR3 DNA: TGTGCCAGCACAGGGACTAGCGGGAGCCAAGAGACCCAGTACTTC

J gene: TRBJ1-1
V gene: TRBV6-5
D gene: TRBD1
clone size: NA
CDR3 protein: CASSWTGLMNTEAFF
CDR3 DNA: TGTGCCAGCAGTTGGACAGGCCTCATGAACACTGAAGCTTTCTTT

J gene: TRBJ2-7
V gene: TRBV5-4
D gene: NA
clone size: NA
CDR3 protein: CASSFKNREEQYF
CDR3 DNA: TGTGCCAGCAGCTTTAAAAACAGGGAGGAGCAGTACTTC

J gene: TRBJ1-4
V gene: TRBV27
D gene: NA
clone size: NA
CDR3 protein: CASSSRPGAGNEKLFF
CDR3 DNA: TGTGCCAGCAGTTCCCGCCCAGGGGCAGGGAATGAAAAACTGTTTTTT

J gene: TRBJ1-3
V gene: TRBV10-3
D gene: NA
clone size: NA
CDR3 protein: CAISEFMTVGNTIYF
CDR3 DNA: TGTGCCATCAGTGAGTTCATGACAGTTGGAAACACCATATATTTT

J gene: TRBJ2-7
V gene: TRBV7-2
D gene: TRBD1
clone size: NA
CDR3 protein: CASSRDRTYEQYF
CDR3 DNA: TGTGCCAGCAGCCGGGACAGGACCTACGAGCAGTACTTC

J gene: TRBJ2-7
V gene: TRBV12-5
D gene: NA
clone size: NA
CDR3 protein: CASASYYEQYF
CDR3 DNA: TGTGCTAGTGCCTCTTACTACGAGCAGTACTTC

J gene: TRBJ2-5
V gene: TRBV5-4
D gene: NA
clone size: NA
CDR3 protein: CASSLGGVRETQYF
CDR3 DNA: TGTGCCAGCAGCTTGGGGGGGGTACGGGAGACCCAGTACTTC

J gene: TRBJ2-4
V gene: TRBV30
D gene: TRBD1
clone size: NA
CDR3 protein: CAFLPPGQGIAKNIQYF
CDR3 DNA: TGTGCCTTCCTCCCTCCGGGACAGGGTATAGCCAAAAACATTCAGTACTTC

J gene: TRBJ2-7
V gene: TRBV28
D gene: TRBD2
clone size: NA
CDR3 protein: CASSSGLAGVEQYF
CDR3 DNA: TGTGCCAGCAGCTCGGGACTAGCGGGAGTCGAGCAGTACTTC

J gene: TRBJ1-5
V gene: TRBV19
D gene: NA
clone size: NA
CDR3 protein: CATRSLGGSNQPQHF
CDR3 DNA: TGTGCCACCCGCTCTTTGGGAGGTAGCAATCAGCCCCAGCATTTT

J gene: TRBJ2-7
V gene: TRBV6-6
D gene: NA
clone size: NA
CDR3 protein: CASIRTAFYEQYF
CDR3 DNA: TGTGCCAGCATACGGACAGCCTTCTACGAGCAGTACTTC

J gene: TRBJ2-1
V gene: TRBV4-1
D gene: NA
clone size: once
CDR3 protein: CASAQSGENNNEQFF
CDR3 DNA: TGCGCCAGCGCCCAGTCGGGGGAGAACAACAATGAGCAGTTCTTC

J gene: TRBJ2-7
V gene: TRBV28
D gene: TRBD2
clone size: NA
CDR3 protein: CASRPGTSGGEQYF
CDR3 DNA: TGTGCCAGCAGACCCGGGACTAGCGGGGGCGAGCAGTACTTC

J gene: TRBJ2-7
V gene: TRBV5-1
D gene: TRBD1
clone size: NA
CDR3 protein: CASGQGCHEQYF
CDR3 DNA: TGCGCCAGCGGACAGGGTTGCCACGAGCAGTACTTC